These 14 T cell receptor beta chains share one sample of origin, sequenced in a study of blood T cell repertoires in COVID-19 (TCRdb year 2020). Library method: the immunoSEQ multiplex PCR assay. TCRdb took this table from immuneACCESS and kept in-frame rearrangements with V and J called. Such tables lack part of the clones; where checked against another copy, unresolved V genes explain under half of the gap, and the rest is unexplained. For this sample the table gives around 300,000 clones, of which around 89% were detected only once. The ten biggest clones cover 1.7% of the sample. The sequenced material came from PBMCs or T cells enriched from blood (not recorded which). These receptors were obtained from a young woman with acute COVID-19.

The chain employs TRBV3-1 (or the pseudogene TRBV3-2) and TRBJ2-7, with 12 bases lining up with TRBD2. V lost 1 base to trimming and J lost 4 bases; unmatched junction nucleotides: 5. Germline V lookup: CDR1 LGHDT, CDR2 YNNKEL (reference sequence). The CDR3 has 16 amino acids. CDR3 in DNA: TGTGCCAGCAGCCAAGCGGCTAGCGGGAGGGGTTACGAGCAGTACTTC. Translated: CASSQAASGRGYEQYF.

This clone was detected only once. V and J are TRBV15 and TRBJ2-3, with 8 bases aligning to TRBD1. The ends lost 1 base at V and 2 bases at J; junction bases unmatched: 11. The CDR3 length is 18 residues. Germline lookup yields CDR1 LNHNV and CDR2 YYDKDF (reference sequence). CDR3 DNA: TGTGCCACCAGCAGAGCTCGGACCGGGACAGGTTTCACAGATACGCAGTATTTT. Amino acid sequence: CATSRARTGTGFTDTQYF.

The chain joins TRBV11-3 to TRBJ2-7, with 10 bases aligning to TRBD2. Germline CDR1 and CDR2: SGHNT and YENEEA. V was clipped by 5 bases and J by 3 bases; unmatched bases: 7. This CDR3 contains 15 residues. In DNA, the CDR3 is TGTGCCAGCAGCAAACTAGCGGGAATTTACTACGAGCAGTACTTC. Translated: CASSKLAGIYYEQYF.

This clone was seen more than once but under ten times. The genes are TRBV30 and TRBJ2-5; TRBD1 aligns across 9 bases. J lost 0 bases, V lost 5 bases, and 7 bases had no gene match. This CDR3 spans 15 amino acids. The germline V gene has CDR1 GTSNPN and CDR2 SVGIG (reference sequence). The CDR3 here is CAWQPGQGYQETQYF. For the CDR3, the DNA is TGTGCCTGGCAGCCGGGACAGGGCTACCAAGAGACCCAGTACTTC.

The CDR3 sequence is CATSRGTIRSGYTF. In DNA, the CDR3 is TGTGCCACCAGCAGAGGGACAATTAGAAGTGGCTACACCTTC. The V call is TRBV15, the J call TRBJ1-2; tentative D call: TRBD1 (5 bases). The CDR3 length is 14 residues. In germline, CDR1 is LNHNV, CDR2 YYDKDF (reference sequence). The germline V and J ends were trimmed by 1 base and 7 bases, with 13 bases remaining between them.

V gene TRBV25-1 combines with J gene TRBJ2-7, with D maybe TRBD2 (5 bases). Deletions cut 3 bases from V and 3 bases from J, with 15 bases between. CDR3 length equals 15 residues. The germline V gene encodes CDR1 MGHDK and CDR2 SYGVNS. In DNA form, the CDR3 reads TGTGCCAGCAGTGAGAATCGGGGAAGCCTCTACGAGCAGTACTTC. Translated: CASSENRGSLYEQYF.

The rearrangement uses TRBV23-1 and TRBJ2-7, with 14 bases fitting TRBD2. TRBV23-1 is given ORF status, its function remaining uncertain. CDR3 length: 14 residues. The CDR3: CVMFGTSGSYEQYF. CDR3 in DNA: TGCGTGATGTTCGGGACTAGCGGGAGTTACGAGCAGTACTTC.

J is TRBJ2-2 and V is TRBV27; TRBD1 is a possible D gene (6 bases). Deletions cut 3 bases from V and 6 bases from J, with 17 bases between. Germline CDR1 MNHEY, CDR2 SMNVEV (reference sequence). CDR3 length: 16 residues. The CDR3 reads CASSFYGTRRAGELFF. As DNA, the CDR3 is TGTGCCAGCAGTTTCTACGGGACAAGGCGGGCCGGGGAGCTGTTTTTT.

V and J are TRBV14 and TRBJ1-1; no reliable D call. The length of the CDR3 is 15 residues. V lost 0 bases and J 0 bases, leaving 8 bases between the germline ends. The V gene's germline CDR1 is SGHDN and CDR2 FVKESK. CDR3: CASSQDRNMNTEAFF. The CDR3, as DNA: TGTGCCAGCAGCCAAGATCGTAACATGAACACTGAAGCTTTCTTT.

The chain recombines TRBV6-6 with TRBJ2-7; 8 bases line up with TRBD1. The V gene end was trimmed by 6 bases and the J gene end by 9 bases; junction bases not matched to a gene: 16. The CDR3 loop spans 15 amino acids. Per germline, CDR1 MNHNY and CDR2 SVGAGI (reference sequence). Here the CDR3 reads CASSPRAQGVGVQYF. Written as DNA, the CDR3 is TGTGCCAGCAGCCCCAGGGCACAGGGGGTCGGTGTGCAGTACTTC.

The chain recombines TRBV28 with TRBJ2-7; D may be TRBD2 (5 bases). Germline V gives CDR1 MDHEN, CDR2 SYDVKM. Trimming took off 3 bases at V and 7 bases at J, with 16 bases between the two ends. The CDR3 covers 14 residues. The CDR3 sequence is CASSFSDETGEQYF. DNA for the CDR3: TGTGCCAGCAGTTTCTCGGACGAAACGGGGGAGCAGTACTTC.

The genes are TRBV13 and TRBJ2-7; tentatively, D is TRBD2 (6 bases). Per the germline V gene, CDR1 is PRHDT and CDR2 is FYEKMQ (reference sequence). Trimming pared 4 bases from V and 7 bases from J, leaving 20 bases between. The CDR3 covers 15 residues. In nucleotides, the CDR3 is TGTGCCAGCAGCTCAGGACGGGAGATACGTTATGAGCAGTACTTC. Translated: CASSSGREIRYEQYF.

This rearrangement joins TRBV18 to TRBJ1-2; the D is unclear. Trimming took 6 bases from V and 8 from J, leaving 19 bases between them. CDR3 length equals 14 residues. CDR1 and CDR2 (germline): KGHSH, LQKENI. Here the CDR3 DNA reads TGTGCCAGCTCTAGTCCCCCGAAACCGGGGGGCTACACCTTC. Protein sequence: CASSSPPKPGGYTF. The full variable domain, in which reference TRBV18 and TRBJ1-2 provide the parts outside the CDR3, is NAGVMQNPRHLVRRRGQEARLRCSPMKGHSHVYWYRQLPEEGLKFMVYLQKENIIDESGMPKERFSAEFPKEGPSILRIQQVVRGDSAAYFCASSSPPKPGGYTFGSGTRLTVV.

The chain recombines TRBV28 with TRBJ2-2; possible D gene TRBD2, 6 bases. V lost 7 bases, J lost 4 bases, and 13 bases lay in between. The CDR3 totals 14 residues. Germline-derived CDR1 and CDR2 are MDHEN and SYDVKM. The CDR3 loop is CASNRGSGTGELFF. In DNA, the CDR3 is TGTGCCAGCAATCGGGGGTCGGGCACCGGGGAGCTGTTTTTT.